One T cell receptor beta chain is described in this entry. Its cognate antigen is unknown. The sample originates from a study of shared clonotypes between healthy human individuals. General observations from the study: Only a few donors were included, so the genetic and exposure-history diversity represented was limited.

The data were produced by immunoSEQ multiplex PCR, yet TCRdb's version contains in-frame clones alone and is incomplete. The profile shows about 1.4 million clones, roughly 96% of them singletons. The CDR3 is 15 amino acids. CDR1 and CDR2 from the germline V gene are LNHDA and SQIVND (reference sequence). After removal of 4 bases from V and 6 bases from J, the junction contained 10 bases not matched to a gene. The receptor comes from a man aged 25-45 years in good health. The genes are TRBV19 and TRBJ2-3; TRBD2 matches at 7 bases. The specimen sequenced was naive CD4+ T cells sorted from blood. Noted subset: CD45RA+ positively selected. The CDR3 nucleotides read TGTGCCAGTAGTACTGCTAGCGGACTCGGTGATACGCAGTATTTT. This sequence encodes CASSTASGLGDTQYF.